This T cell receptor (beta chain) came from a study of OX40 agonist ivuxolimab in advanced cancers. Findings and caveats of the study: At doses 0.1 to 3.0 mg/kg, CD4+ and CD8+ clones expanded. The authors did not determine the antigen specificity of the expanded peripheral T cells.

As for this clone: As yet, its antigen is unknown.

The ends were cut back, 7 bases at V and 5 bases at J, with 14 bases in the middle. The CDR3 extends over 13 amino acids. Looked up from germline, CDR1 is MNHEY and CDR2 is SVGAGI. Only in-frame clones appear in the TCRdb table, and some are missing; sequencing was by immunoSEQ multiplex PCR. The sample carries about 89,000 clones, 85% to 95% recorded once. This chain connects TRBV6-5 to TRBJ2-5; no clear D. The specimen was CD4+ or CD8+ T cells sorted from blood, collected in a trial of the OX40 agonist ivuxolimab. The sequence came from an adult with an advanced solid tumor such as melanoma, head and neck, liver or kidney cancer. CDR3 sequence: CASTPGSEETQYF. The CDR3 DNA reads TGTGCCAGCACCCCGGGTTCGGAGGAGACCCAGTACTTC.